These 18 T cell receptor beta chains came from one sample sequenced in a study of blood T cell repertoires in COVID-19. Only in-frame clones appear in the TCRdb table, and some are missing; sequencing was by immunoSEQ multiplex PCR. The sample contains roughly 100,000 clones, about 87% of which appear only once. The material sequenced was peripheral blood. Receptors were obtained from a human donor in a cohort sampled during active or convalescent COVID-19.

The chain carries TRBV3-1 (or the pseudogene TRBV3-2) and TRBJ2-2; D perhaps matches TRBD2 (6 bases). CDR1 is LGHDT, CDR2 YNNKEL, per germline (reference sequence). Deletions cut 10 bases from V and 8 bases from J, with 20 bases between. There are 14 residues in the CDR3. CDR3 in amino acids: CATNGGPLVGELFF. CDR3 nucleotide sequence: TGTGCCACCAACGGGGGTCCGTTGGTGGGGGAGCTGTTTTTT.

The rearrangement links TRBV2 to TRBJ2-2; TRBD1 might be the D (5 bases). V lost 6 bases and J lost 2, with 16 bases in between. This CDR3 is 16 amino acids long. CDR1 is SNHLY and CDR2 is FYNNEI in the germline V gene. CDR3 nucleotides: TGTGCCAGCAGGGGTCGGTGGACAACAAACACCGGGGAGCTGTTTTTT. Its translation is CASRGRWTTNTGELFF.

The rearrangement uses TRBV7-2 and TRBJ2-7; D is ambiguous. The V and J ends lost 4 bases and 2 bases respectively, with 9 bases between them. CDR3 length: 13 amino acids. CDR1 and CDR2 (germline): SGHTA, FQGNSA. The DNA for the CDR3 is TGTGCCAGCAGCTCGAGCGTAACCTACGAGCAGTACTTC. It translates to CASSSSVTYEQYF. Drawing the rest from reference TRBV7-2 and TRBJ2-7, the complete variable domain is GAGVSQSPSNKVTEKGKDVELRCDPISGHTALYWYRQSLGQGLEFLIYFQGNSAPDKSGLPSDRFSAERTGGSVSTLTIQRTQQEDSAVYLCASSSSVTYEQYFGPGTRLTVT.

This clone came up once. The chain is built from TRBV28 and TRBJ1-5; 9 nucleotides line up with TRBD1. Trimming removed 6 bases from V and 1 base from J; junction bases left unmatched: 7. Germline-derived CDR1 and CDR2 are MDHEN and SYDVKM. This CDR3 region has 16 residues. The CDR3 loop is CASSRGTGPSNQPQHF. The CDR3 region has the DNA TGTGCCAGCAGCCGCGGGACAGGGCCGAGCAATCAGCCCCAGCATTTT.

The chain joins TRBV7-3 to TRBJ2-5; D may be TRBD1 (6 bases). CDR1 SGHTA and CDR2 FQGTGA come from the germline V gene. The CDR3 has 13 amino acids. V was pared by 4 bases and J by 4 bases, with 10 bases between. The CDR3 DNA is TGTGCCAGCAGCTCAGGGGTCGCAGAGACCCAGTACTTC. Amino acids: CASSSGVAETQYF. The full variable domain, rest sourced from reference TRBV7-3 and TRBJ2-5, is GAGVSQTPSNKVTEKGKYVELRCDPISGHTALYWYRQSLGQGPEFLIYFQGTGAADDSGLPNDRFFAVRPEGSVSTLKIQRTERGDSAVYLCASSSGVAETQYFGPGTRLLVL.

The CDR3 coding sequence is TGTGCCAGCAGCTTTACTAGAAGTGAGCAGTTCTTC. Its protein product is CASSFTRSEQFF. The J gene is TRBJ2-1, the V gene TRBV11-2; D is perhaps TRBD2 (5 bases). The germline gives CDR1 SGHAT, CDR2 FQNNGV. CDR3 size: 12 residues. V lost 3 bases to trimming and J lost 9 bases, with 9 bases between them.

The chain couples TRBV7-6 to TRBJ1-5; TRBD1 is a possible D gene (6 bases). The CDR3 has 16 amino acids. CDR1 is SGHVS, CDR2 FNYEAQ, per germline. Trimming removed 1 base from V and 2 bases from J, with 12 bases in between. DNA for the CDR3: TGTGCCAGCAGCTTAGGGGACGCAGGGGGCAATCAGCCCCAGCATTTT. The encoded protein is CASSLGDAGGNQPQHF.

The V gene is TRBV12-3 or TRBV12-4, the J gene TRBJ2-3; D call uncertain. The germline V and J ends were trimmed by 3 bases and 1 base, with 5 bases remaining between them. CDR3 size: 13 residues. CDR3 coding DNA: TGTGCCAGCAGTTTTTGGCGCACAGATACGCAGTATTTT. Its translation is CASSFWRTDTQYF.

The chain employs TRBV5-4 and TRBJ1-4, with D maybe TRBD1 (6 bases). CDR1 and CDR2 (germline): SGHNT, YYREEE (reference sequence). V was clipped by 4 bases and J by 2 bases, with 9 bases between them. This CDR3 has 14 residues. The DNA of the CDR3 is TGTGCCAGCAGCCAAACAGGGACTAATGAAAAACTGTTTTTT. Protein: CASSQTGTNEKLFF.

This sequence joins TRBV7-2 and TRBJ2-7; the match to TRBD1 covers 10 bases. Germline trimming cut 7 bases from V and 3 bases from J; bases unmatched to any gene: 6. Germline V gene sequence: CDR1 SGHTA, CDR2 FQGNSA. The CDR3 has 14 amino acids. The CDR3 sequence is CASIGGDRGYEQYF. The DNA for the CDR3 is TGTGCCAGCATCGGTGGGGACAGGGGCTACGAGCAGTACTTC.

This clone came up once. This chain joins TRBV7-9 and TRBJ2-7; weak D call: TRBD1 (5 bases). Deletions cut 1 base from V and 6 bases from J, with 13 bases between. Germline assignment: CDR1 SEHNR and CDR2 FQNEAQ (reference sequence). The CDR3 has 14 residues. CDR3 protein: CASSLGGRVGEQYF. The CDR3, as DNA: TGTGCCAGCAGCTTAGGCGGCAGGGTGGGCGAGCAGTACTTC.

The V call is TRBV6-1, the J call TRBJ1-2, with unresolved D. This CDR3 is 15 amino acids long. Between the trimmed V and J ends, which lost 2 bases and 4 bases, there was a span of 14 bases. Germline CDR1 MNHNS, CDR2 SASEGT. CDR3: CASSEWGLGGYGYTF. CDR3 nucleotide sequence: TGTGCCAGCAGTGAATGGGGTTTGGGAGGCTATGGCTACACCTTC.

The chain has TRBV2 and TRBJ2-4, with TRBD1 matching over 9 bases. The V and J ends lost 7 bases and 8 bases, in that order; junction bases with no gene match: 9. Germline CDR1 SNHLY, CDR2 FYNNEI. This CDR3 comprises 14 residues. CDR3 sequence reads: CASKTGTGHDIQYF. The DNA of the CDR3 is TGTGCCAGCAAAACCGGGACAGGGCATGACATTCAGTACTTC. Using reference TRBV2 and TRBJ2-4 for the parts outside the CDR3, the full variable domain is EPEVTQTPSHQVTQMGQEVILRCVPISNHLYFYWYRQILGQKVEFLVSFYNNEISEKSEIFDDQFSVERPDGSNFTLKIRSTKLEDSAMYFCASKTGTGHDIQYFGAGTRLSVL.

The chain carries TRBV2 and TRBJ2-7, with D tentatively TRBD1 (5 bases). V was trimmed by 7 bases and J by 2 bases, leaving 12 bases between them. The germline V gene has CDR1 SNHLY and CDR2 FYNNEI. The CDR3 has 13 residues. The CDR3 region is CASNTQGTYEQYF. CDR3 bases: TGTGCCAGCAATACCCAGGGTACCTACGAGCAGTACTTC.

The count of this clone is one. This chain joins TRBV6-5 and TRBJ1-2, with D possibly TRBD1 on 6 matching bases. Germline V gene lookup returns CDR1 MNHEY and CDR2 SVGAGI. The CDR3 contains 14 residues. The V and J ends lost 0 bases and 4 bases respectively, with 9 bases between them. The CDR3: CASSYSRGSYGYTF. The CDR3 DNA sequence: TGTGCCAGCAGTTACTCTAGGGGGAGCTATGGCTACACCTTC.

This chain links TRBV7-9 with TRBJ1-4; D remains ambiguous. This CDR3 comprises 16 residues. V dropped 5 bases and J dropped 3 bases, with 16 bases sitting between them. Germline CDR1 SEHNR, CDR2 FQNEAQ (reference sequence). The CDR3 sequence is CASSLTVTGSNEKLFF. The CDR3 DNA sequence: TGTGCCAGCAGCCTCACGGTGACCGGGTCTAATGAAAAACTGTTTTTT.

This chain connects TRBV28 to TRBJ2-5, with 7 bases that match TRBD2. The CDR3 is made up of 14 amino acids. Germline assignment: CDR1 MDHEN and CDR2 SYDVKM. With 6 bases clipped from V and 5 bases from J, the junction kept 9 bases outside the gene matches. CDR3 sequence: CASRGGSRRETQYF. The CDR3 DNA reads TGTGCCAGCAGGGGGGGGTCGCGGCGGGAGACCCAGTACTTC. Full variable domain (missing parts from reference TRBV28 and TRBJ2-5): DVKVTQSSRYLVKRTGEKVFLECVQDMDHENMFWYRQDPGLGLRLIYFSYDVKMKEKGDIPEGYSVSREKKERFSLILESASTNQTSMYLCASRGGSRRETQYFGPGTRLLVL.

CDR3: CASSRRGANTGELFF. The CDR3 nucleotides read TGTGCCAGCAGTCGTCGCGGTGCGAACACCGGGGAGCTGTTTTTT. The chain combines TRBV6-5 with TRBJ2-2, with D unresolved. There are 15 residues in the CDR3. CDR1 and CDR2 from the germline V gene are MNHEY and SVGAGI. Trimming removed 5 bases from V and 0 bases from J, with 10 bases in between.